The following is a T cell receptor beta chain sequence with its context. Its antigen remains unknown. The PCR ran on 60 Vbeta and 13 Jbeta primers. Clones were read by immunoSEQ multiplex PCR, and TCRdb kept only the in-frame ones, dropping some. Of under 150,000 clones in the sample, 68% were seen once. V lost 1 base and J 2 bases, leaving 10 bases between the germline ends. The CDR3 totals 14 residues. Germline loops: CDR1 SGDLS, CDR2 YYNGEE. The record originates from a study of cytomegalovirus exposure and HLA in healthy donors. Broader study findings: The study found most TCR sequences rare, yet found some public TCRs in many donors. TCR beta sequences reportedly predicted most subjects' HLA-A and HLA-B alleles accurately. Of the V segments, some could not be distinguished, including TRBV6-2 and TRBV6-3, and were excluded. Sequencing likely generated an artifact that appeared as a cluster of highly shared sequence variants.

The sample was PBMCs. The clonotype was recovered from a man in his fifties or sixties in good health and CMV-seronegative. The V call is TRBV9, the J call TRBJ2-7; weak D call: TRBD2 (5 bases). CDR3 sequence (DNA): TGTGCCAGCAGCGTAAGGGAGTCGCCCTACGAGCAGTACTTC. Its protein is CASSVRESPYEQYF.